The entry below gives a single T cell receptor beta chain sequence along with its context. The sample originates from a study of technical replicates of blood from a handful of donors. The repertoire was sequenced with immunoSEQ multiplex PCR; TCRdb's copy has only in-frame clones and lacks some. The table shows some 89,000 clones, with about 95% occurring only once. This clonotype originated in a human donor in good health. Sample: T cells isolated from PBMCs.

In DNA form, the CDR3 reads TGTGCCAGCAGCCCTGGTATGAGACTAGCCAATGGCGAGCAGTACTTC. Translated, it gives CASSPGMRLANGEQYF. This chain links TRBV4-2 with TRBJ2-7, with TRBD2 matching 7 bases. This CDR3 region has 16 residues. Looked up from germline, CDR1 is LGHNA and CDR2 is YNFKEQ. Trimming removed 4 bases from V and 6 bases from J; junction bases left unmatched: 15.